The T cell receptor (beta chain) under discussion was sequenced for a study of cytomegalovirus exposure and HLA in healthy donors (TCRdb year 2017). Broadly, across the study: According to an earlier analysis of several hundred of the donors, some 180 million T cells yielded 90 million to 140 million unique TCR beta sequences and about 280 Gb of sequence data. Along with the roughly 700-subject first cohort, a separate validation cohort of 120 different subjects was used. Typing coverage differed by locus: A, B, C, DRB1 and DQB1 were typed in roughly 629-630 donors, DQA1 in around 500, DPA1 in around 610, and DPB1 in 450 to 480. All discovery cohort repertoires had been generated using a single sequencing platform. In the later analysis, no new phenotypic data were used to find candidate immune exposures; instead, reliance was placed on TCR beta sequences and their occurrence across donors. A later genetic analysis took genome-wide SNP genotypes for 398 of the 666 donors and used that subset as a discovery cohort. An earlier analysis of 587 of the donors applied high-throughput TCR beta sequencing to assess whether each TCR beta V gene segment acted as functional or pseudogenic. High-throughput TCR immunosequencing, statistical association of individual TCRs with disease status, and machine learning were combined to predict cytomegalovirus infection status. Donor age, sex, ethnicity and CMV serostatus were collected together with the repertoire data. HLA typing included class I and class II loci at four-digit resolution. In a later analysis, previously published TCR beta repertoires from more than 500 donors were re-analyzed and high-resolution HLA genotyping was added so that TCR occurrence patterns could be studied. An early release covering roughly 640 HLA-typed donors comprised approximately 300 gigabases of sequencing data and around 85 million unique TCR sequences. Among some 400 genotyped donors of the cohort, an average of roughly 240,000 unique TCR beta nucleotide sequences were sequenced per donor, roughly a sixth of them non-productive. The study aimed to test whether cataloging public T cell receptors could reveal signatures of past pathogen exposure. Several DR-DQ haplotypes were handled as single units for association and clustering, since linkage in the cohort was strong. The T cell repertoires of several hundred subjects were profiled by immunosequencing and related to cytomegalovirus serostatus. Of the 300 to 400 genotyped donors, approximately 80% fell in the genetic ancestry cluster associated with self-reported Caucasian donors. General conclusions and limits of the study: In an earlier analysis of some 500 of the donors, most TCR beta V segments appeared in productive rearrangements about 87% or about 30% of the time, broadly matching IMGT annotations. A further reported finding was that TCR beta sequences accurately predicted the HLA-A and HLA-B alleles for most subjects in the first cohort. According to the authors, the approach could potentially be generalized to other disease states and immunological phenotypes. The classifier was reported to diagnose cytomegalovirus status with high specificity and sensitivity in both the original cohort and the validation cohort. According to a later analysis, parvovirus B19, influenza, CMV and Epstein-Barr virus appeared linked to several top co-occurrence clusters. A later analysis associated about 18,000 TCR beta sequences with specific HLA alleles at a false discovery rate of 0.05. A few of the identified cytomegalovirus-associated TCR beta chains were confirmed in vitro to be specific for cytomegalovirus antigens. Because HLA typing was missing for some donors at each locus, association tests included only the typed subset. A later analysis found that TCR association rates varied across HLA loci, with DRB1 alleles showing the most associated TCRs and HLA-C alleles the fewest. While some public TCRs were present in many individuals, most TCR sequences turned up only very rarely across donors. Immune exposure information for the cohort was limited to CMV serostatus. Because counts were too low, some 17 rarely observed V segments, including chromosome 9 orphons, were excluded from the earlier analysis of under 650 of the donors. Correlated functional status among segregating V segments might be attributable to linkage disequilibrium, but an unknown experimental factor could not be ruled out. In this cohort, only TCR beta chains were sequenced, and detectable features were limited by the absence of alpha or paired-chain data. In a later genetic analysis, a missense DCLRE1C variant was associated with V-gene and J-gene trimming of TCR beta chains, and the association was replicated in an independent cohort. According to a later genetic analysis, donors in an Asian-associated ancestry cluster had fewer N-insertions in productive TCRs than the approximately 700-donor mean. The study gave a list of 150 to 200 TCR beta chains associated with cytomegalovirus. Sequencing depth was assumed to be roughly uniform across donors in the presence/absence analyses, though that assumption may not hold. A cluster of highly shared sequence variants was judged likely to be a technical artifact of the sequencing pipeline. Strong co-occurrence of HLA alleles, especially DR and DQ, made assigning TCR associations to individual alleles difficult. A later analysis found that HLA-associated TCR beta chains were more clonally expanded and had lower generation probabilities than equally common non-associated chains. Some IMGT-functional V segments, including TRBV6-2 and TRBV6-3, could not be told apart with the 87-base-pair reads, so those segments were excluded. According to a later analysis, most CMV-associated TCR beta chains appeared to be HLA-restricted, and the HLA associations seemed to be driven largely by CMV exposure.

Note on this clone: Its cognate antigen has yet to be identified. Per-base qualities were not stored, and no clone one base away is much larger.

V is cut back by 2 bases and J by 3 bases, with 7 bases in the junction unmatched. Per the germline V gene, SGDLS is the CDR1 and YYNGEE is the CDR2. Inclusive of the bounding cysteine and phenylalanine, the CDR3 is 15 residues long. The CDR3 DNA has 45 bases and is translated from base 1. Library method: the immunoSEQ multiplex PCR assay. A mixture of 60 forward primers for TCR Vbeta segments and 13 reverse primers for TCR Jbeta segments was used in the multiplex PCR. A multiplex PCR assay on genomic DNA amplified the CDR3 region of rearranged TCR beta genes. On the Illumina HiSeq System, the amplified TCR beta libraries were sequenced as 87-base-pair reads. The original pipeline was this. A later analysis tallied around 87 million unique TCR beta chains across the 666 repertoires, and about 10 million of those chains were shared by two or more donors. Raw reads were error-corrected and collapsed into unique sequences with a nearest-neighbor algorithm that merged closely related sequences to remove PCR and sequencing errors. CDR3 sequences were aligned to IMGT reference sequences to assign V, D and J gene segments. For a sequence to be retained, at least a six-nucleotide match to both a V gene segment and a J gene segment was required. A rearrangement was called productive if the CDR3 had no stop codons and remained in frame with V and J, and every other rearrangement was called non-productive. CDR3 was defined by IMGT convention, running from the second conserved V-encoded cysteine to the conserved J-encoded phenylalanine. The earlier analysis of 500 to 650 of the donors excluded any sequence lacking an unambiguous match to a single V gene segment. In an earlier analysis of a few hundred of the donors, V segments were called functional above 56.7% productive rearrangements and were called segregating when the between-donor standard deviation exceeded 5%. A statistical classification framework was developed to diagnose cytomegalovirus status using the catalog of TCR beta chain sequences. In a later analysis, V and J genes were assigned by comparing TCR nucleotide sequences against IMGT/GENE-DB human TR gene sequences. Using the TCRdist pipeline, a later analysis assigned CDR3 sequences along with most-parsimonious VDJ recombination scenarios. A later analysis defined each TCR beta chain by its CDR3 amino acid sequence plus V-gene family, and excluded reads lacking a unique V-gene family. In a later analysis, fewer than 650 highly shared, low-generation-probability nucleotide sequences were removed to address suspected cross-contamination and a sequencing artifact. In a later analysis, a clonal expansion index was calculated for each public chain from normalized within-repertoire ranks of inferred template counts. In a later analysis, generation probabilities were computed with a VDJ recombination model fitted to out-of-frame rearrangements, and the resulting probabilities were checked against IGoR. Hypergeometric tests were used in a later analysis to score TCR-TCR, TCR-HLA and TCR-CMV co-occurrence, with a repertoire-size bias correction applied to the TCR pairs. A later analysis estimated false discovery rates by permuting HLA or CMV assignments 20 times. In a later analysis, co-occurring TCRs were grouped using DBSCAN, and TCRdist sequence similarity was added for clustering within HLA-allele-positive subsets. Repertoires with fewer than 30,000 or more than 120,000 public chains were left out of co-occurrence clustering, as were a few repertoires with anomalous nucleotide sharing. Not all clones reach the TCRdb copy of this immuneACCESS table, which keeps in-frame sequences only. Checked studies attribute under half of the gap to unresolved V genes and leave the rest unexplained. V and J calls and clone size are as listed in that table; D and trimming were resolved from the DNA. The sample table lists about 110,000 clones, 80% to 85% of them with a count of one. The biggest ten clones account for roughly 2.9% of the sample.

The cohort consisted of hundreds of healthy bone marrow donors. All cohort members were sampled while nominally healthy, although unrecorded immune exposures were likely present. The donor was CMV seropositive and belonged to the group of more than 250 seropositive cohort members. A peripheral blood sample was collected from each donor, and TCR beta sequencing was performed on peripheral blood mononuclear cells. Genomic DNA was extracted from the blood cell samples with the Qiagen DNeasy Blood Extraction Kit. The specimen sequenced was PBMCs. The sequence was obtained from a woman in her fifties or sixties in good health and CMV-seropositive. Recombination connected TRBV9 to TRBJ1-2, with 7 central nucleotides matching TRBD1. The nucleotide sequence reads TGTGCCAGCAGCGTTCAAGACAGGGTAGACTATGGCTACACCTTC. Translated, it gives CASSVQDRVDYGYTF.